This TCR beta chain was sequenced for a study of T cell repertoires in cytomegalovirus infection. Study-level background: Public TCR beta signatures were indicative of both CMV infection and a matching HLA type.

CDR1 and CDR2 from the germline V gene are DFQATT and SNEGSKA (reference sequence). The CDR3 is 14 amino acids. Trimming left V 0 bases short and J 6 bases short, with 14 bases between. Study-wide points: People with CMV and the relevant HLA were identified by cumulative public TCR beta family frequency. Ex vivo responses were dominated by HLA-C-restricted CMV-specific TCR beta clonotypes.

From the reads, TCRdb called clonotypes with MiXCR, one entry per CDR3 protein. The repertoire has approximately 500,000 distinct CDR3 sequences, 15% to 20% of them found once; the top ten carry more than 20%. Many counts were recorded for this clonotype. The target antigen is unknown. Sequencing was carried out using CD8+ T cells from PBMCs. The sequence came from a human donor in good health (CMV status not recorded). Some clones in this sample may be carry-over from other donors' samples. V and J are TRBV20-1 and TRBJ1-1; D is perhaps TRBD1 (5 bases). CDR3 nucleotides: TGCAGTGCTAGAGATCGAGGGGATCTCGCTGAAGCTTTCTTT. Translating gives CSARDRGDLAEAFF.